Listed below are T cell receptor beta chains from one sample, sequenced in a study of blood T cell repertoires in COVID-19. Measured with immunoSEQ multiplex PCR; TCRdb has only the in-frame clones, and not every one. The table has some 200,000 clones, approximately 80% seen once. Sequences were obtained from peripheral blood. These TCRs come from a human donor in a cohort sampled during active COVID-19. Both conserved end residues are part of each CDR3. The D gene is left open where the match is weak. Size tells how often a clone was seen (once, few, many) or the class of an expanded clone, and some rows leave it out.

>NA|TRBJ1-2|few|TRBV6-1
CASSESEAYGYTF
TGTGCCAGCAGTGAATCTGAGGCCTATGGCTACACCTTC
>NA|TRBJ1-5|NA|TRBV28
CASSLLGTRGQPQHF
TGTGCCAGCAGTTTATTGGGGACAAGAGGACAGCCCCAGCATTTT
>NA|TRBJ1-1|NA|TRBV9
CASSPGEGAFF
TGTGCCAGCAGCCCTGGGGAGGGAGCTTTCTTT
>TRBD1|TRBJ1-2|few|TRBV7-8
CASSLAQGFYGYTF
TGTGCCAGCAGCTTAGCACAGGGGTTCTATGGCTACACCTTC
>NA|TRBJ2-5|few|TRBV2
CASSYGGRETQYF
TGTGCCAGCAGTTACGGAGGGCGGGAGACCCAGTACTTC
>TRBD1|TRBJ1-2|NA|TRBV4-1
CASSQQGGYGYTF
TGCGCCAGCAGCCAACAGGGGGGCTATGGCTACACCTTC
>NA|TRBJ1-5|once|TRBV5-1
CASSLVGESNQPQHF
TGCGCCAGCAGCTTGGTCGGGGAAAGCAATCAGCCCCAGCATTTT
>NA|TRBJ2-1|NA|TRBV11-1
CASGHAGSYNEQFF
TGTGCCAGCGGCCACGCGGGGAGCTACAATGAGCAGTTCTTC
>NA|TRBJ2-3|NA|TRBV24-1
CATSDLRIGGRDTQYF
TGTGCCACCAGTGATTTGAGGATCGGCGGGCGAGATACGCAGTATTTT
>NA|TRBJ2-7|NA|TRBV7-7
CASSLGGGAPYEQYF
TGTGCTAGCAGCTTGGGGGGAGGCGCCCCCTACGAGCAGTACTTC
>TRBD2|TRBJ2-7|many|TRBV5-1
CASSPVSGGTYEQYF
TGCGCCAGCAGCCCGGTGAGCGGGGGCACCTACGAGCAGTACTTC
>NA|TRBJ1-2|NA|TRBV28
CASNSITGYYGYTF
TGTGCCAGCAATTCTATTACAGGGTACTATGGCTACACCTTC
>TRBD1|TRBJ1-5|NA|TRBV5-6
CASSSAGTGAYNQPQHF
TGTGCCAGCAGCTCGGCCGGGACAGGGGCCTACAATCAGCCCCAGCATTTT
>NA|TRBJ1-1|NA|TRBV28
CASSFRGKVNTEAFF
TGTGCCAGCAGTTTCAGGGGAAAGGTGAACACTGAAGCTTTCTTT
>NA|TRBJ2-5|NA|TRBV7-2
CASSLSGGWGQQETQYF
TGTGCCAGCAGCTTATCTGGGGGGTGGGGCCAGCAAGAGACCCAGTACTTC
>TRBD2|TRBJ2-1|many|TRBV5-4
CASSLRPSGDNEQFF
TGTGCCAGCAGCTTGCGGCCTAGCGGGGACAATGAGCAGTTCTTC
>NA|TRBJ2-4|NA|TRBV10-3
CAISETRGLGGKAKNIQYF
TGTGCCATCAGTGAGACCAGGGGGCTGGGGGGGAAGGCCAAAAACATTCAGTACTTC
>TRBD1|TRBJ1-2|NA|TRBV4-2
CASSLRDRANYGYTF
TGTGCCAGCAGCCTCCGGGACAGGGCTAATTATGGCTACACCTTC
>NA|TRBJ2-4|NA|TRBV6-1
CASSEVGGGRNIQYF
TGTGCCAGCAGTGAAGTAGGTGGGGGCAGGAACATTCAGTACTTC
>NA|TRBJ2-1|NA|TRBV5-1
CASSPIGTTYNEQFF
TGCGCCAGCAGCCCCATTGGCACTACCTACAATGAGCAGTTCTTC
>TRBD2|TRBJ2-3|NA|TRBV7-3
CASSSSGGRTDTQYF
TGTGCCAGCAGCTCGAGCGGGGGACGCACAGATACGCAGTATTTT
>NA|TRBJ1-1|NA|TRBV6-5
CASSPTVNTEAFF
TGTGCCAGCAGCCCGACAGTGAACACTGAAGCTTTCTTT
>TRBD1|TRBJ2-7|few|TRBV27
CASSFGQGRSGHEQYF
TGTGCCAGCAGTTTCGGACAGGGCCGGTCGGGCCACGAGCAGTACTTC
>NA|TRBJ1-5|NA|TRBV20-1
CSASGVRGSQPQHF
TGCAGTGCTAGTGGGGTCAGGGGAAGTCAGCCCCAGCATTTT
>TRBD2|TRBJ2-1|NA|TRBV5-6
CASSLRSSGVISSYNEQFF
TGTGCCAGCAGCTTGAGGTCCAGCGGGGTTATAAGCTCCTACAATGAGCAGTTCTTC
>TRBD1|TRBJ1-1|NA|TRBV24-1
CATRKTGGRTEAFF
TGTGCCACCAGGAAGACAGGGGGAAGAACTGAAGCTTTCTTT
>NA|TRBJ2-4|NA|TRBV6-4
CASSADSQNIQYF
TGTGCCAGCAGCGCCGACAGTCAGAACATTCAGTACTTC
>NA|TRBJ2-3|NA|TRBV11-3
CASSLVREDTQYF
TGTGCCAGCAGCTTAGTACGGGAGGATACGCAGTATTTT
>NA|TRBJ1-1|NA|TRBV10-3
CAISESKTLNTEAFF
TGTGCCATCAGTGAGTCGAAGACATTAAACACTGAAGCTTTCTTT
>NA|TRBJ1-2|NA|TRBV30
CAWSVQFGYTF
TGTGCCTGGAGTGTACAGTTTGGCTACACCTTC
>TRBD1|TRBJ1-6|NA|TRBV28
CASSPLHDRGWSNSPLHF
TGTGCCAGCAGCCCCCTTCACGACAGGGGATGGAGTAATTCACCCCTCCACTTT
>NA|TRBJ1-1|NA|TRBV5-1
CASSPEGDGTEAFF
TGCGCCAGCAGCCCCGAGGGGGACGGCACTGAAGCTTTCTTT
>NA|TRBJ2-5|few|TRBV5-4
CASSQATTQYF
TGTGCCAGCAGCCAAGCTACGACCCAGTACTTC
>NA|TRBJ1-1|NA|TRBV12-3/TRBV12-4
CASTTGTNTEAFF
TGTGCCAGCACAACAGGGACGAACACTGAAGCTTTCTTT
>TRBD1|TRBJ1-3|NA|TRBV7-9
CASSWQQGIAGNTIYF
TGTGCCAGCAGCTGGCAACAGGGGATTGCTGGAAACACCATATATTTT
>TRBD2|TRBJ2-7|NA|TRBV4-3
CASSLEAGISEQYF
TGCGCCAGCAGCCTCGAAGCGGGAATATCCGAGCAGTACTTC
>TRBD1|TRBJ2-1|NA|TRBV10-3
CAISGDSSYNEQFF
TGTGCCATCAGTGGGGACAGCTCCTACAATGAGCAGTTCTTC
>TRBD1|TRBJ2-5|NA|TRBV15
CATSGRDRGFQETQYF
TGTGCCACCAGCGGACGGGACAGGGGGTTTCAAGAGACCCAGTACTTC
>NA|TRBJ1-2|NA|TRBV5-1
CASSSDMFGYTF
TGCGCCAGCAGCTCGGACATGTTTGGCTACACCTTC
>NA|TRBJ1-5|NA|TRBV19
CASSIQGSGNQPQHF
TGTGCCAGTAGTATCCAAGGGAGTGGGAATCAGCCCCAGCATTTT
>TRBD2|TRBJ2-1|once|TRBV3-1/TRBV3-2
CASSQASGRATEQFF
TGTGCCAGCAGCCAAGCTAGCGGGAGGGCAACTGAGCAGTTCTTC
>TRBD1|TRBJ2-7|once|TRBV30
CACTVAGGFWEQYF
TGTGCCTGCACTGTGGCAGGGGGCTTCTGGGAGCAGTACTTC
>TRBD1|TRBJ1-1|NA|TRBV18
CASSPRQGRGNTEAFF
TGTGCCAGCTCACCACGACAGGGTCGTGGGAACACTGAAGCTTTCTTT
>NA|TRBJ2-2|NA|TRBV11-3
CASSLEASFGELFF
TGTGCCAGCAGCTTAGAGGCTAGCTTCGGGGAGCTGTTTTTT